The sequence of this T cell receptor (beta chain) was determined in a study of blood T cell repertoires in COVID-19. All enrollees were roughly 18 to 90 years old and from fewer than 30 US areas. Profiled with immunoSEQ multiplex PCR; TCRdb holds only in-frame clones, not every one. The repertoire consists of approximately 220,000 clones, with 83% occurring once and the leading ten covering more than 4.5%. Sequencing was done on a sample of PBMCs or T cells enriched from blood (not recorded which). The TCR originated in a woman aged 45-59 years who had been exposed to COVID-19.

The CDR3 DNA is TGTGCCAGCAGGGCGTCGGGTAGGGAGACCCAGTACTTC. Translation gives CASRASGRETQYF. The V call is TRBV12-3 or TRBV12-4, the J call TRBJ2-5, with D uncertain. Trimming removed 6 bases from V and 5 bases from J, with 13 bases in between. This CDR3 region has 13 residues.